Described below is a single T cell receptor (beta chain) sequence and its context. Its antigen remains undetermined. The sample holds no much larger clone one base away, and base qualities are not on file. Collaborating institutions collected whole blood in K2EDTA tubes following their own protocols. For TCRbeta analysis, collaborator samples were shipped as frozen whole blood, as isolated PBMCs, or as DNA extracted from either sample type. TCRbeta CDR3 regions were amplified from genomic DNA by means of the immunoSEQ Assay, a bias-controlled multiplex PCR. The paper's data handling went like this. The number of nucleated cells in each sample was estimated from the amplification of reference gene primers within the assay. Sequence reads were collapsed and filtered to measure the absolute abundance of every unique TCRbeta CDR3 rearrangement. For each sample, productive Simpson clonality was calculated as the square root of Simpson's diversity index over productive rearrangements. TCRdb stores this immuneACCESS table with in-frame sequences only. Part of the clones is absent; in the studies checked, under half of the shortfall reflects unresolved V genes, and no reason is known for the rest. V and J calls and clone size are given by that table; D and trimming were obtained from the DNA. The sample table holds 250,000 to 350,000 clones, of which roughly 86% were seen once. The top ten hold around 1.7% of the sample.

The source of the sample is a study of blood T cell repertoires in COVID-19 (TCRdb year 2020). The study in broad terms: Collaborator samples came from the United States, Italy and Spain and covered acute and convalescent phases of COVID-19. Where HLA class I and class II types were available, the types were taken from metadata supplied by the sample provider, not from assay-based typing. The repertoires were made available in a free public database intended to serve as a resource for research on the immune response to SARS-CoV-2. The prospective study material was composed of cDNA or gDNA derived from T cells, B-cell-depleted T cells, or PBMCs. The samples were drawn from two sources: the first 160 participants of the ongoing ImmuneRACE study, and over 950 subjects contributed by 6 global collaborators. The sample metadata nearly always contained a de-identified subject ID, COVID-19 status, age in years and sex. Subjects who had been exposed to COVID-19, were actively infected with it, or had recovered from it provided the deeply sampled blood TCRbeta repertoires that made up the dataset. Broad study findings and their caveats: The amount of clinical and demographic metadata varied by source and participant and was provided uncurated.

Relative to germline, V is missing 8 bases and J is missing 4 bases, with 4 bases of the junction outside any gene match. Taken from cysteine to phenylalanine, the CDR3 has 13 residues. CDR3 DNA is the only sequence kept; it has 39 bases, read in frame from the first base. From a lookup of the germline V gene, CDR1 and CDR2 are SNHLY and FYNNEI. Sequencing was done on a sample of peripheral blood. This TCR came from a woman in her fifties or sixties with acute or convalescent COVID-19. The rearranged chain carries TRBV2 and TRBJ1-1; TRBD1 matches 10 bases in the middle. This receptor has the CDR3 CASGDRGVTEAFF. The nucleotide sequence reads TGTGCCAGCGGGGACAGGGGCGTCACTGAAGCTTTCTTT. Extended through the reference TRBV2 and TRBJ1-1 proteins, this CDR3 yields the full variable domain: EPEVTQTPSHQVTQMGQEVILRCVPISNHLYFYWYRQILGQKVEFLVSFYNNEISEKSEIFDDQFSVERPDGSNFTLKIRSTKLEDSAMYFCASGDRGVTEAFFGQGTRLTVV.